This section outlines one TCR beta chain sequence together with its context. The CDR3 covers 13 residues. Trimming cost V 4 bases and J 7 bases; bases outside gene matches: 4. Germline lookup yields CDR1 SGHTA and CDR2 FQGTGA. The sample comes from a study of long-term antiretroviral therapy in people with HIV. It was version v3.0 of the immunoSEQ assay that was run at survey level. Sequencing used immunoSEQ multiplex PCR; TCRdb keeps in-frame clones, though not all of them. The sample holds 25,000 to 40,000 clones, 70% to 90% seen once. The TCR was taken from a young man with HIV. This specimen was unsorted PBMCs, taken 1.1 years after starting antiretroviral therapy. V and J are TRBV7-3 and TRBJ2-1; TRBD1 matches at 7 bases. The DNA of the CDR3 is TGTGCCAGCAGCTCCGACAGGGCAAATGAGCAGTTCTTC. This encodes CASSSDRANEQFF. Combining the CDR3 with reference TRBV7-3 and TRBJ2-1 gives the whole variable domain GAGVSQTPSNKVTEKGKYVELRCDPISGHTALYWYRQSLGQGPEFLIYFQGTGAADDSGLPNDRFFAVRPEGSVSTLKIQRTERGDSAVYLCASSSDRANEQFFGPGTRLTVL.